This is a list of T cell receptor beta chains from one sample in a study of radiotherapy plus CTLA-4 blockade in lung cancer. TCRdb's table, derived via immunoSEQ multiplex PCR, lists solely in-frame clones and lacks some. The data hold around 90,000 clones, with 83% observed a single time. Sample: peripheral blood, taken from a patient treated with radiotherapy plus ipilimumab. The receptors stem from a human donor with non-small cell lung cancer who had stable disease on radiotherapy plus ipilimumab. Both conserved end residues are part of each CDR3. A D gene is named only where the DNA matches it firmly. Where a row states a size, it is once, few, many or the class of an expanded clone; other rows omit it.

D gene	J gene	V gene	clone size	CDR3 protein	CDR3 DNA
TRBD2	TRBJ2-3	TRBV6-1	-	CASSGGGALDTQYF	TGTGCCAGCAGTGGGGGGGGTGCCCTAGATACGCAGTATTTT
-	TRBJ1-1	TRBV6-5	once	CASVRKNRAGEAFF	TGTGCCAGCGTTAGGAAGAACCGCGCGGGGGAAGCTTTCTTT
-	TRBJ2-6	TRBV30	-	CAWRVSGANVLTF	TGTGCCTGGAGGGTCTCTGGGGCCAACGTCCTGACTTTC
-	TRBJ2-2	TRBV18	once	CASSPLGSRQVGELFF	TGTGCCAGCTCACCACTGGGCAGCCGTCAGGTCGGGGAGCTGTTTTTT
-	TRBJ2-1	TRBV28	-	CASSFRLAGLRSSYNEQFF	TGTGCCAGCAGTTTTAGACTGGCCGGACTCCGGAGCTCCTACAATGAGCAGTTCTTC
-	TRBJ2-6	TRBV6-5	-	CASGEESSGANVLTF	TGTGCCAGCGGGGAGGAGAGCTCTGGGGCCAACGTCCTGACTTTC
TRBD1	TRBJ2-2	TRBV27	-	CASSLRDRADGELFF	TGTGCCAGCAGTCTCCGGGACAGGGCCGACGGGGAGCTGTTTTTT
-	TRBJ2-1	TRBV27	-	CASSFRDEQFF	TGTGCCAGCAGTTTTCGTGATGAGCAGTTCTTC
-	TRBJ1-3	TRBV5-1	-	CASSLAPTGPGAGNTIYF	TGCGCCAGCAGCTTGGCCCCGACAGGTCCCGGGGCTGGAAACACCATATATTTT
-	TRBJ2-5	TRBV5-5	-	CASSFYVGRETQYF	TGTGCCAGCAGCTTCTACGTGGGGAGGGAGACCCAGTACTTC
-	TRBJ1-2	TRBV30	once	CAWANYGYTF	TGTGCCTGGGCTAACTATGGCTACACCTTC
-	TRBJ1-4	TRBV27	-	CASSLRSDSWVETTNEKLFF	TGTGCCAGCAGTTTAAGGTCCGACAGCTGGGTAGAAACTACTAATGAAAAACTGTTTTTT
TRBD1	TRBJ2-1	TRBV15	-	CATRGQGDNEQFF	TGTGCCACTAGGGGGCAGGGCGACAATGAGCAGTTCTTC
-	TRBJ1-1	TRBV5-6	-	CASSLLGGTEAFF	TGTGCCAGCAGCTTGTTGGGGGGCACTGAAGCTTTCTTT
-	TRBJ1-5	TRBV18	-	CASSPRQGDGNQPQHF	TGTGCCAGCTCCCCTAGACAAGGGGACGGCAATCAGCCCCAGCATTTT
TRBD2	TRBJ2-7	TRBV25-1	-	CASSPPTTSEYEQYF	TGTGCCAGCAGTCCCCCGACGACTAGCGAGTACGAGCAGTACTTC
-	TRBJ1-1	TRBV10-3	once	CASRGRDITEAFF	TGTGCCTCCAGGGGCAGGGACATCACTGAAGCTTTCTTT
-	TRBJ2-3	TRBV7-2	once	CASSFGSVAPPDTQYF	TGTGCCAGCAGCTTTGGTAGCGTCGCACCCCCAGATACGCAGTATTTT
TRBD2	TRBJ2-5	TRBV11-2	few	CASSGTGGARNQYF	TGTGCCAGCAGCGGGACGGGGGGGGCGCGGAACCAGTACTTC
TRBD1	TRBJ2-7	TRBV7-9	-	CASSSIGQAYEQYF	TGTGCCAGCAGCTCAATTGGACAGGCCTACGAGCAGTACTTC
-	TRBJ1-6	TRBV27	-	CASRGEGVRGSPLHF	TGTGCCAGCAGGGGGGAGGGGGTACGGGGGTCACCCCTCCACTTT
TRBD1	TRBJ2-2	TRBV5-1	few	CASSLKPGQGGVNTGELFF	TGCGCCAGCAGCTTAAAACCGGGACAGGGGGGCGTGAACACCGGGGAGCTGTTTTTT
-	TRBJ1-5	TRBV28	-	CASSLEDQPQHF	TGTGCCAGCAGTTTGGAGGATCAGCCCCAGCATTTT
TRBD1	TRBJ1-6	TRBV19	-	CASSPRDRDRNSPLHF	TGTGCCAGTAGTCCCCGGGACAGGGACCGCAATTCACCCCTCCACTTT
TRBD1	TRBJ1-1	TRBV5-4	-	CASSSPQGAWTEAFF	TGTGCCAGCAGCTCGCCTCAGGGGGCTTGGACTGAAGCTTTCTTT
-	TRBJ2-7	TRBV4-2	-	CASSQDPGEAYEQYF	TGTGCCAGCAGCCAAGATCCGGGAGAGGCCTACGAGCAGTACTTC
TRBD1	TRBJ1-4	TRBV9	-	CASSVLEGAGEKLFF	TGTGCCAGCAGCGTACTTGAGGGGGCTGGGGAAAAACTGTTTTTT
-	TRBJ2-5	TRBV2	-	CASSAGGVWIPQYF	TGTGCCAGCAGTGCTGGAGGGGTTTGGATCCCCCAGTACTTC
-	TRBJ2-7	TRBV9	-	CASSVGPGDPSYEQYF	TGTGCCAGCAGCGTAGGGCCGGGGGATCCCTCCTACGAGCAGTACTTC
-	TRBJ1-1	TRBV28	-	CASSPGRRIAEAFF	TGTGCCAGCAGTCCCGGGCGGCGAATCGCTGAAGCTTTCTTT
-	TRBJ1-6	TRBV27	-	CASSLIAKADSPLHF	TGTGCCAGCAGTTTAATCGCCAAAGCCGACTCACCCCTCCACTTT
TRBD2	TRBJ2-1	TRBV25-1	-	CASSLTSGRWNEQFF	TGTGCCAGCAGTTTGACTAGCGGGAGGTGGAATGAGCAGTTCTTC
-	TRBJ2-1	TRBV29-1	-	CSARSWVSSYNEQFF	TGCAGCGCCCGGAGTTGGGTGTCTTCCTACAATGAGCAGTTCTTC
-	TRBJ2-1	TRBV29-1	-	CSVASTRNEQFF	TGCAGCGTTGCGAGCACTCGCAATGAGCAGTTCTTC
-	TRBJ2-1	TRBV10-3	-	CAISVERQGRMVNNEQFF	TGTGCCATCAGTGTGGAGCGGCAGGGGCGAATGGTAAACAATGAGCAGTTCTTC
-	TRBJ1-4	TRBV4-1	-	CASSQVGSDEKLFF	TGCGCCAGCAGCCAAGTAGGGTCAGATGAAAAACTGTTTTTT
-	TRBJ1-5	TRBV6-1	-	CASSPTGGYQPQHF	TGTGCCAGCAGTCCGACAGGAGGCTATCAGCCCCAGCATTTT
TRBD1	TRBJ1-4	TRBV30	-	CAWNTGADEKLFF	TGTGCCTGGAACACAGGGGCAGATGAAAAACTGTTTTTT
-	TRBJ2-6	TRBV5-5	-	CASTRGAGGANVLTF	TGTGCCAGCACCAGGGGAGCGGGTGGGGCCAACGTCCTGACTTTC
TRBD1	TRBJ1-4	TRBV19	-	CASSVTGASEKLFF	TGTGCCAGTAGTGTCACAGGGGCGAGTGAAAAACTGTTTTTT
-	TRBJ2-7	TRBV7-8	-	CASSLVRSSYEQYF	TGTGCCAGCAGCTTAGTGCGTAGCTCCTACGAGCAGTACTTC
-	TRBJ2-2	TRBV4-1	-	CASSQDASHTGELFF	TGCGCCAGCAGCCAAGATGCTAGTCACACCGGGGAGCTGTTTTTT
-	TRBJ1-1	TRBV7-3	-	CASSKAANTEAFF	TGTGCCAGCAGCAAGGCAGCGAACACTGAAGCTTTCTTT
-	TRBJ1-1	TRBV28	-	CASWPTQGNTEAFF	TGTGCCAGCTGGCCAACACAGGGAAACACTGAAGCTTTCTTT
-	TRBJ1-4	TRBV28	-	CASSWSGATNEKLFF	TGTGCCAGCAGTTGGTCAGGGGCCACTAATGAAAAACTGTTTTTT
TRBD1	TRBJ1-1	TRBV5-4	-	CASSHTKTGTAEAFF	TGTGCCAGCAGCCACACGAAGACAGGGACCGCTGAAGCTTTCTTT
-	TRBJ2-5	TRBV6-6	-	CASSYTGRETQYF	TGTGCCAGCAGTTATACAGGGCGGGAGACCCAGTACTTC
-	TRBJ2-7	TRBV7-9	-	CASSSPPGVTYEQYF	TGTGCCAGCAGCTCCCCCCCCGGCGTGACCTACGAGCAGTACTTC
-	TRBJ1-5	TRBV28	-	CASMRGWDSNQPQHF	TGTGCCAGCATGCGGGGGTGGGATAGCAATCAGCCCCAGCATTTT
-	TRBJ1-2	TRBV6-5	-	CASSLRGRDYYGYTF	TGTGCCAGCAGTTTGCGGGGTAGGGATTACTATGGCTACACCTTC
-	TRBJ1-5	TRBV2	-	CASRSWDSNQPQHF	TGTGCCAGCAGAAGTTGGGATAGCAATCAGCCCCAGCATTTT